This T cell receptor (beta chain) came from a study of blood T cell repertoires in COVID-19. About the research overall: Sample material is recorded as cDNA or gDNA derived from T cells, B-cell-depleted T cells, or PBMCs.

Germline CDR1 is SEHNR and CDR2 is FQNEAQ (reference sequence). The V end lost 0 bases, the J end lost 8 bases, and 2 bases lay between the germline ends. CDR3 size: 12 residues. Authors' processing steps: Amplification with reference gene primers provided the estimates of nucleated cell counts. The protocol was immunoSEQ multiplex PCR, while the TCRdb copy is restricted to in-frame clones and leaves out a portion. V and J calls and clone size are those listed in that table; D and trimming were worked out from the DNA. This sample yields approximately 270,000 clones, of which about 89% are seen a single time; approximately 10% belongs to the top ten.

The chain is built from TRBV7-9 and TRBJ1-6; D is undetermined. The sequence was collected from a man aged 35 to 55 with active or convalescent COVID-19. The material sequenced was peripheral blood. Here the CDR3 DNA reads TGTGCCAGCAGCTTAGCCGATTCACCCCTCCACTTT. Translation: CASSLADSPLHF.